A single count supports the clone carrying this TCR beta chain. Its target is unknown. These data come from a study of long-term antiretroviral therapy in people with HIV. immunoSEQ v3.0 was run at survey level. The data were produced by immunoSEQ multiplex PCR, yet TCRdb's version contains in-frame clones alone and is incomplete. The data contain about 33,000 clones, 95% to 96% of them singletons. Study findings and constraints: Post-treatment diversity went higher with ART but stayed below transplant donor controls.

The germline V and J ends were trimmed by 1 base and 5 bases, with 8 bases remaining between them. The CDR3 spans 13 residues. Germline lookup yields CDR1 SGHTA and CDR2 FQGTGA. Held in samples before DNA extraction were roughly 1-11 million cryopreserved PBMC. The sequencing used unsorted PBMCs, collected about 6.6 years after starting antiretroviral therapy. The receptor comes from a young man with HIV. The rearrangement uses TRBV7-3 and TRBJ1-1; no clear D. The CDR3 DNA reads as TGTGCCAGCAGCTTAAACCCAGGAACTGAAGCTTTCTTT. This codes for CASSLNPGTEAFF. The full variable domain, with the rest looked up from reference TRBV7-3 and TRBJ1-1, is GAGVSQTPSNKVTEKGKYVELRCDPISGHTALYWYRQSLGQGPEFLIYFQGTGAADDSGLPNDRFFAVRPEGSVSTLKIQRTERGDSAVYLCASSLNPGTEAFFGQGTRLTVV.